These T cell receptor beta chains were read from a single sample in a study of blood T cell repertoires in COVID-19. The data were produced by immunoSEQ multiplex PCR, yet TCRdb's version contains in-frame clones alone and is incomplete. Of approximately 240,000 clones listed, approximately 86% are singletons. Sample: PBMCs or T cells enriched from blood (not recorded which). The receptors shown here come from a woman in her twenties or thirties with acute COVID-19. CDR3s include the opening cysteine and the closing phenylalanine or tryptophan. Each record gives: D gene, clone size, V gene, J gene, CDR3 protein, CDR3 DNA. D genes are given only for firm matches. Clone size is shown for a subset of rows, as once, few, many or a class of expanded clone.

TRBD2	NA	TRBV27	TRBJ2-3	CASSRVPSGRKADTQYF	TGTGCCAGCAGCCGCGTCCCAAGCGGGAGGAAGGCAGATACGCAGTATTTT
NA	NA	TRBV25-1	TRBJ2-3	CASSEPGRGTDTQYF	TGTGCCAGCAGTGAACCGGGAAGGGGCACAGATACGCAGTATTTT
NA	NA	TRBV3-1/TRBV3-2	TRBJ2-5	CASSQDFFVGVQETQYF	TGTGCCAGCAGCCAAGACTTCTTTGTAGGGGTTCAAGAGACCCAGTACTTC
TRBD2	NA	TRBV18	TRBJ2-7	CASSYSREASYEQYF	TGTGCCAGCTCATATTCGCGGGAGGCCTCCTACGAGCAGTACTTC
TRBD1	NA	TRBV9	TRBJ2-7	CASSVAPGQGATYEQYF	TGTGCCAGCAGCGTAGCCCCGGGACAGGGGGCAACCTACGAGCAGTACTTC
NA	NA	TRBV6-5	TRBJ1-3	CASGFTGISGNTIYF	TGTGCCAGCGGCTTTACAGGAATCTCTGGAAACACCATATATTTT
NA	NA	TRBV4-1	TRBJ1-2	CASSQDEGVRYGYTF	TGCGCCAGCAGCCAAGATGAGGGGGTAAGGTATGGCTACACCTTC
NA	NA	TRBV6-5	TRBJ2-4	CASSYSAGAVQNIQYF	TGTGCCAGCAGTTACTCGGCAGGGGCCGTACAAAACATTCAGTACTTC
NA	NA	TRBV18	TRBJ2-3	CASSPVEMVYHTQYF	TGTGCCAGCTCACCGGTTGAAATGGTCTACCATACGCAGTATTTT
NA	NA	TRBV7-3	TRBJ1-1	CASSLYEATEAFF	TGTGCCAGCAGCCTATATGAGGCCACTGAAGCTTTCTTT
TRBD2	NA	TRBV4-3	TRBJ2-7	CASSQGGTSGSLEQYF	TGCGCCAGCAGCCAAGGGGGGACTAGCGGGAGTCTTGAGCAGTACTTC
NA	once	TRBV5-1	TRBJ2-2	CASSVRGVGELFF	TGCGCCAGCAGCGTCAGGGGAGTGGGGGAGCTGTTTTTT
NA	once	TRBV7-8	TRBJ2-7	CAINQRTVAYEQYF	TGTGCCATCAATCAGCGGACAGTCGCCTACGAGCAGTACTTC
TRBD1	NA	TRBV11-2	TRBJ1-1	CASSTTGDRRHSEAFF	TGTGCCAGCAGCACGACAGGGGACCGACGCCACTCGGAAGCTTTCTTT